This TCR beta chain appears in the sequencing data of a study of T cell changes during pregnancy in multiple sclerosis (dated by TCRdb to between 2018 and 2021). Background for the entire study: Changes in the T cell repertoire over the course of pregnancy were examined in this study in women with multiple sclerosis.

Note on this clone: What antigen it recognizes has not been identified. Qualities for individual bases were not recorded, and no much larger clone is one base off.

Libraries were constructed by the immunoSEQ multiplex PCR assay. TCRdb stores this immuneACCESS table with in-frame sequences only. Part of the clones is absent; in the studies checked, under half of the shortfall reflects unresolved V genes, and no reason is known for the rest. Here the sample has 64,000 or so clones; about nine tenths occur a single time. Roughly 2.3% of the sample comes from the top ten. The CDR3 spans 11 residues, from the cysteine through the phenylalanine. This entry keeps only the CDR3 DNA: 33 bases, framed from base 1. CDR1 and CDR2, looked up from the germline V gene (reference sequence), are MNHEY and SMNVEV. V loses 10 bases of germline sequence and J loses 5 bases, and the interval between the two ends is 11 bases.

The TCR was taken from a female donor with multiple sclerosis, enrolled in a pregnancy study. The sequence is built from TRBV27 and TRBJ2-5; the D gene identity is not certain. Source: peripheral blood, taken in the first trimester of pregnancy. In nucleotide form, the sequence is TGTGCCACGGGTCAGAGGGAGACCCAGTACTTC. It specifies CATGQRETQYF.